One sample yielded the 8 T cell receptor beta chains listed below, sequenced in a study of cytomegalovirus exposure and HLA in healthy donors. The PCR contained 60 Vbeta and 13 Jbeta primers. Only in-frame clones appear in the TCRdb table, and some are missing; sequencing was by immunoSEQ multiplex PCR. The sample gives 110,000 or so clones, 82% of which show up once; roughly 2.5% is in the top ten. Sequencing was done on a sample of PBMCs. These receptors were obtained from a woman between 18 and 29 years old in good health and CMV-seronegative.

The rearrangement joins TRBV7-2 to TRBJ2-2; D is possibly TRBD1 (5 bases). The CDR3 consists of 13 residues. V was clipped by 3 bases and J by 5 bases, with 7 bases between them. In germline, CDR1 is SGHTA, CDR2 FQGNSA. CDR3 coding DNA: TGTGCCAGCAGCTTCCAGGGTACCGGGGAGCTGTTTTTT. Its translation: CASSFQGTGELFF.

The chain combines TRBV18 with TRBJ1-1, with a weak D call TRBD1 (5 bases). The CDR3 extends over 16 amino acids. Germline V gene lookup returns CDR1 KGHSH and CDR2 LQKENI. Trimming removed 3 bases from V and 4 bases from J, with 18 bases in between. CDR3 region: CASSPRGGLSGTEAFF. The CDR3, as DNA: TGTGCCAGCTCACCTCGGGGGGGATTGAGCGGCACTGAAGCTTTCTTT.

This clone was found once. This chain joins TRBV13 and TRBJ2-7, with 8 positions matching TRBD1. CDR1 and CDR2 from the germline V gene are PRHDT and FYEKMQ (reference sequence). The length of the CDR3 is 18 residues. Unmatched junction bases numbered 16, after V lost 4 bases and J lost 2 bases. The CDR3 bases are TGTGCCAGCAGCTCGCGGACAGGGCCACGCTACCCAACCTACGAGCAGTACTTC. Translation: CASSSRTGPRYPTYEQYF.

This sequence joins TRBV27 and TRBJ2-5, with 10 bases matching TRBD2. The V gene's germline CDR1 is MNHEY and CDR2 SMNVEV (reference sequence). This CDR3 is 16 amino acids long. The V and J ends lost 2 bases and 4 bases, in that order; junction bases with no gene match: 7. The CDR3 region is CASSLLAGVSGETQYF. In DNA form, the CDR3 reads TGTGCCAGCAGTTTACTAGCGGGAGTGTCGGGAGAGACCCAGTACTTC.

The genes are TRBV27 and TRBJ2-3; 10 bases are shared with TRBD2. The CDR3 runs 15 residues. Germline V lookup: CDR1 MNHEY, CDR2 SMNVEV (reference sequence). The ends lost 6 bases at V and 5 bases at J; junction bases unmatched: 8. CDR3 region: CASRFLKREGDTQYF. CDR3 coding DNA: TGTGCCAGCAGGTTCTTAAAGCGGGAGGGAGATACGCAGTATTTT.

This chain connects TRBV5-4 to TRBJ2-7; 7 bases align to TRBD2. The germline V gene encodes CDR1 SGHNT and CDR2 YYREEE (reference sequence). CDR3 length: 14 residues. With 3 bases clipped from V and 4 bases from J, the junction kept 7 bases outside the gene matches. The CDR3 here is CASSSPGGSYEQYF. The CDR3 nucleotides are TGTGCCAGCAGCTCGCCGGGAGGATCGTACGAGCAGTACTTC.

There are a few counts of this clone. This chain uses TRBV5-6 with TRBJ2-5, with TRBD2 matching 11 bases. The ends lost 4 bases at V and 5 bases at J; junction bases unmatched: 10. The CDR3 consists of 16 residues. Germline V gene lookup returns CDR1 SGHDT and CDR2 YYEEEE. CDR3 protein: CASSLGLAGGSETQYF. Written as DNA, the CDR3 is TGTGCCAGCAGCCTGGGGCTAGCGGGGGGTTCTGAGACCCAGTACTTC.

The J gene is TRBJ2-2, the V gene TRBV18, with TRBD1 identical over 9 bases. The trim removed 3 bases at V and 4 bases at J, leaving 3 bases unmatched. This CDR3 region has 15 residues. Per germline, CDR1 KGHSH and CDR2 LQKENI. CDR3 sequence (DNA): TGTGCCAGCTCACCGGACAGGGGAGCCACCGGGGAGCTGTTTTTT. This encodes CASSPDRGATGELFF.